The next 25 T cell receptor beta chains were all read from a single sample in a study of cytomegalovirus exposure and HLA in healthy donors. Assay: immunoSEQ multiplex PCR; the TCRdb copy retains only in-frame clones and omits some. The table has 140,000 or so clones, 90% seen once. Input material: PBMCs. The source is a woman aged 25 to 39 in good health and CMV-seropositive.

The J gene is TRBJ1-5, the V gene TRBV2; TRBD1 is a possible D gene (6 bases). V was trimmed by 6 bases and J by 0 bases, leaving 18 bases between them. The germline gives CDR1 SNHLY, CDR2 FYNNEI. The length of the CDR3 is 17 residues. The CDR3: CASRARGGPGSNQPQHF. The CDR3 DNA reads TGTGCCAGCAGGGCACGGGGGGGGCCCGGTAGCAATCAGCCCCAGCATTTT.

The rearrangement joins TRBV5-1 to TRBJ2-5; tentative D call: TRBD2 (6 bases). Germline V gives CDR1 SGHRS, CDR2 YFSETQ. Trimming took off 4 bases at V and 1 base at J, with 20 bases between the two ends. This CDR3 contains 17 residues. The CDR3 DNA reads as TGCGCCAGCAGCCCCGCCGCCGGGAGAGGCAGCCAAGAGACCCAGTACTTC. Translated, it gives CASSPAAGRGSQETQYF.

The chain combines TRBV2 with TRBJ2-3; TRBD2 matches 10 bases. V lost 6 bases and J lost 4; bases outside the gene matches: 4. Germline V lookup: CDR1 SNHLY, CDR2 FYNNEI. The CDR3 runs to 14 residues. The CDR3 bases are TGTGCCAGCAGGTCCGGACTAGCGGCAGATACGCAGTATTTT. This sequence encodes CASRSGLAADTQYF.

The genes are TRBV6-5 and TRBJ2-7; D possibly corresponds to TRBD2 (6 bases). The CDR3 runs 16 residues. Germline V CDR1 and CDR2: MNHEY, SVGAGI. Trimming took 2 bases from V and 2 from J, leaving 16 bases between them. The CDR3 DNA reads TGTGCCAGCAGTTACGAAGCGGGCCCGGTCCCCTACGAGCAGTACTTC. Amino acid sequence: CASSYEAGPVPYEQYF.

The rearrangement joins TRBV2 to TRBJ2-5; perhaps TRBD2 as D (5 bases). Trimming left V 7 bases short and J 2 bases short, with 8 bases between. There are 12 residues in the CDR3. From germline, CDR1 is SNHLY and CDR2 FYNNEI. This chain's CDR3 is CASMRDQETQYF. The CDR3 nucleotides read TGTGCCAGCATGAGGGATCAAGAGACCCAGTACTTC.

This clone was recorded at least ten times. The J gene is TRBJ1-5, the V gene TRBV6-5, with D perhaps matching TRBD1 (6 bases). Per the germline V gene, CDR1 is MNHEY and CDR2 is SVGAGI. Trimming removed 4 bases from V and 3 bases from J, with 13 bases in between. The length of the CDR3 is 15 residues. Written as DNA, the CDR3 is TGTGCCAGCAGTTTCCTACCAGGGGCCAATCAGCCCCAGCATTTT. Protein product: CASSFLPGANQPQHF.

This chain links TRBV6-1 with TRBJ2-1; 7 bases are a match to TRBD1. Per germline, CDR1 MNHNS and CDR2 SASEGT. This CDR3 region has 15 residues. The trim removed 0 bases at V and 9 bases at J, leaving 8 bases unmatched. DNA of the CDR3: TGTGCCAGCAGTGAAGCGCAGCTCACAGGGGTTGAGCAGTTCTTC. Translated, it gives CASSEAQLTGVEQFF.

The sample holds a few counts of this clone. The genes are TRBV5-5 and TRBJ2-5; no clear D gene. V was shortened by 1 base and J by 2 bases, with 6 bases between the two germline ends. CDR1 SGHKS and CDR2 YYEKEE come from the germline V gene (reference sequence). CDR3 size: 13 residues. CDR3 in amino acids: CASSLSQQETQYF. CDR3 sequence (DNA): TGTGCCAGCAGCTTGTCCCAGCAAGAGACCCAGTACTTC.

The chain uses TRBV2 and TRBJ2-3, with TRBD1 identical over 9 bases. The ends lost 6 bases at V and 3 bases at J; junction bases unmatched: 7. In germline, CDR1 is SNHLY, CDR2 FYNNEI. The CDR3 contains 15 residues. The CDR3 DNA reads TGTGCCAGCAGCGGCACAGGGGGCGGAACAGATACGCAGTATTTT. It is translated as CASSGTGGGTDTQYF.

V and J are TRBV28 and TRBJ2-7; 10 bases fit TRBD1. V shed 5 bases and J 4 bases; nucleotides not matched to a gene: 8. The CDR3 length is 15 residues. From germline, CDR1 is MDHEN and CDR2 SYDVKM. CDR3 DNA sequence: TGTGCCAGCAGTCCCGGGACAGGGGCAAGGTACGAGCAGTACTTC. Translation gives CASSPGTGARYEQYF.

The count of this clone is one. The chain uses TRBV29-1 and TRBJ2-2; weak D call: TRBD1 (5 bases). Germline values: CDR1 SQVTM, CDR2 ANQGSEA. The CDR3 has 12 residues. V lost 6 bases to trimming and J lost 8 bases, with 13 bases between them. As DNA, the CDR3 is TGCAGCGTGGCAGGGAATCGGGGGGAGCTGTTTTTT. It is translated as CSVAGNRGELFF.

This clone was seen a few times. This chain connects TRBV2 to TRBJ2-2; D gene uncertain. The germline V gene has CDR1 SNHLY and CDR2 FYNNEI. This CDR3 contains 14 residues. V lost 2 bases and J lost 1, with 5 bases in between. The chain's CDR3 is CASSEYLNTGELFF. The DNA of the CDR3 is TGTGCCAGCAGTGAATATTTGAACACCGGGGAGCTGTTTTTT.

The chain is built from TRBV10-2 and TRBJ2-1; 10 nucleotides line up with TRBD2. CDR3 size: 13 residues. CDR1 is WSHSY and CDR2 is SAAADI in the germline V gene. J gave up 8 bases and V 6 bases, and 4 bases lay outside the gene matches. CDR3 protein: CASRAGGRDEQFF. The CDR3 nucleotides read TGCGCCAGCAGAGCGGGGGGGAGGGATGAGCAGTTCTTC.

The chain couples TRBV10-3 to TRBJ2-7; weak D call: TRBD1 (6 bases). Per germline, CDR1 ENHRY and CDR2 SYGVKD. The CDR3 length is 14 residues. V was pared by 5 bases and J by 1 base, with 12 bases between. The CDR3 DNA sequence: TGTGCCATCAGTCCGGGACACAATTCCTACGAGCAGTACTTC. It codes for CAISPGHNSYEQYF.

V gene TRBV28 combines with J gene TRBJ1-2; tentatively, D is TRBD1 (5 bases). Per germline, CDR1 MDHEN and CDR2 SYDVKM. This CDR3 is built from 13 residues. Trimming pared 2 bases from V and 2 bases from J, leaving 6 bases between. The CDR3 DNA sequence: TGTGCCAGCAGTTTAGCAGGGAACTATGGCTACACCTTC. Its protein is CASSLAGNYGYTF.

The chain uses TRBV7-9 and TRBJ2-5, with D possibly being TRBD1 (5 bases). In germline, CDR1 is SEHNR, CDR2 FQNEAQ (reference sequence). The CDR3 loop spans 12 amino acids. Trimming shortened V by 4 bases and J by 5 bases, and 8 bases separated the two germline ends. CDR3 sequence (DNA): TGTGCCAGCAGCTGGGGCGAGGAGACCCAGTACTTC. Translation: CASSWGEETQYF. Full variable domain (rest looked up from reference TRBV7-9 and TRBJ2-5): DTGVSQNPRHKITKRGQNVTFRCDPISEHNRLYWYRQTLGQGPEFLTYFQNEAQLEKSRLLSDRFSAERPKGSFSTLEIQRTEQGDSAMYLCASSWGEETQYFGPGTRLLVL.

Here the CDR3 DNA reads TGTGCCAGCAGCTTCCACACAGATACGCAGTATTTT. The encoded protein is CASSFHTDTQYF. The rearrangement links TRBV7-8 to TRBJ2-3; D remains unclear. Trimming took 3 bases from V and 2 from J, leaving 3 bases between them. The CDR3 has 12 amino acids. CDR1 and CDR2 from the germline V gene are SGHVS and FQNEAQ.

This chain joins TRBV2 and TRBJ2-3, with 7 positions matching TRBD1. V was pared by 3 bases and J by 2 bases, with 2 bases of the junction left unmatched. This CDR3 has 14 residues. Germline CDR1 and CDR2: SNHLY and FYNNEI. The chain's CDR3 is CASSDEGATDTQYF. Written as DNA, the CDR3 is TGTGCCAGCAGTGATGAGGGGGCCACAGATACGCAGTATTTT.

The chain joins TRBV27 to TRBJ1-2; tentatively, D is TRBD1 (5 bases). CDR3 length: 12 residues. Looked up from germline, CDR1 is MNHEY and CDR2 is SMNVEV (reference sequence). V lost 4 bases and J lost 8, with 11 bases in between. Here the CDR3 reads CASSSQASGYTF. The CDR3 DNA reads as TGTGCCAGCAGTTCACAGGCTTCCGGCTACACCTTC.

This sequence joins TRBV5-4 and TRBJ2-3; 7 bases fit TRBD1. With 2 bases clipped from V and 4 bases from J, the junction kept 10 bases outside the gene matches. Germline V gives CDR1 SGHNT, CDR2 YYREEE (reference sequence). The CDR3 has 16 amino acids. The CDR3, as DNA: TGTGCCAGCAGCTTCCCCAGACAGGGTGGCGCAGATACGCAGTATTTT. This translates into CASSFPRQGGADTQYF. The full variable domain, in which reference TRBV5-4 and TRBJ2-3 provide the parts outside the CDR3, is ETGVTQSPTHLIKTRGQQVTLRCSSQSGHNTVSWYQQALGQGPQFIFQYYREEENGRGNFPPRFSGLQFPNYSSELNVNALELDDSALYLCASSFPRQGGADTQYFGPGTRLTVL.

This chain connects TRBV19 to TRBJ2-1; D perhaps matches TRBD1 (6 bases). CDR1 and CDR2 (germline): LNHDA, SQIVND (reference sequence). V was shortened by 7 bases and J by 3 bases, with 13 bases between the two germline ends. The CDR3 spans 14 residues. The CDR3 DNA reads TGTGCCAGTACAGGCAAGGGGGACTACAATGAGCAGTTCTTC. This sequence encodes CASTGKGDYNEQFF.

V is TRBV5-1 and J is TRBJ2-3; 15 bases agree with TRBD2. CDR1 is SGHRS and CDR2 is YFSETQ in the germline V gene. Trimming cost V 1 base and J 0 bases; bases outside gene matches: 3. This CDR3 contains 18 residues. The CDR3 spells CASSLPGTSGGSTDTQYF. CDR3 bases: TGCGCCAGCAGCTTGCCGGGGACTAGCGGGGGGAGCACAGATACGCAGTATTTT.

This clone was seen more than once but under ten times. The V and J genes are TRBV21-1 and TRBJ2-7; the table's D call, TRBD1, was not checked against the DNA. TRBV21-1 is deemed a pseudogene. The CDR3 length is 13 residues. The CDR3 nucleotides read TGTGCCTCGACCAGGGCGCTCTCCTACGAGCAGTACTTC. It specifies CASTRALSYEQYF.

This sequence joins TRBV5-5 and TRBJ2-3; tentatively, D is TRBD2 (6 bases). The CDR3 contains 16 residues. V lost 0 bases and J 1 base, leaving 12 bases between the germline ends. Germline CDR1 and CDR2: SGHKS and YYEKEE (reference sequence). The CDR3 region is CASSLGGVSGTDTQYF. CDR3 DNA: TGTGCCAGCAGCTTGGGCGGGGTGAGTGGCACAGATACGCAGTATTTT. The full variable domain, its missing parts supplied by reference TRBV5-5 and TRBJ2-3, is DAGVTQSPTHLIKTRGQQVTLRCSPISGHKSVSWYQQVLGQGPQFIFQYYEKEERGRGNFPDRFSARQFPNYSSELNVNALLLGDSALYLCASSLGGVSGTDTQYFGPGTRLTVL.

The gene calls are TRBV25-1 and TRBJ2-1; D not resolved. The length of the CDR3 is 15 residues. CDR1 MGHDK and CDR2 SYGVNS come from the germline V gene. V gave up 3 bases and J gave up 0 bases, with 9 bases separating them. CDR3 nucleotides: TGTGCCAGCAGTGACCGCTTGAGCTCCTACAATGAGCAGTTCTTC. This encodes CASSDRLSSYNEQFF.